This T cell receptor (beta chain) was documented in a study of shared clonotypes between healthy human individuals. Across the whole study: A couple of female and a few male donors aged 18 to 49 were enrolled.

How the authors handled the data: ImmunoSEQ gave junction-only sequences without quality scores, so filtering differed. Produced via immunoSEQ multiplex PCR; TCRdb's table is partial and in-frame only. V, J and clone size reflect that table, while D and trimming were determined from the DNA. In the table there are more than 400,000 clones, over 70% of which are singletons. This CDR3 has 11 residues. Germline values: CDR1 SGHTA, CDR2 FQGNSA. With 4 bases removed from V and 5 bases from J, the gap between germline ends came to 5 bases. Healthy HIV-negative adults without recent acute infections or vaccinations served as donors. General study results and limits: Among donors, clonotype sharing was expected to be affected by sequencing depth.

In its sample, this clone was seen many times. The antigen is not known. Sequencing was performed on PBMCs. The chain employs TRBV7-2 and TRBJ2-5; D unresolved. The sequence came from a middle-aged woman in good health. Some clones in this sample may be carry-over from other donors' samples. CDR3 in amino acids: CASSYAETQYF. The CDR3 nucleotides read TGTGCCAGCAGCTACGCGGAGACCCAGTACTTC.